Below, 32 T cell receptor beta chains from the same sample are listed, as sequenced in a study of tumor and adjacent non-tumor tissue in lung cancer. The template was RNA from unsorted bulk tissue. A modified ARM-PCR protocol with three rounds of nested PCR amplified TCRbeta. One entry per CDR3 protein, called by TCRdb with MiXCR from the multiplex PCR reads. This table has about 75,000 distinct CDR3 sequences, around four fifths appearing once. Sequenced: lung tumor tissue. The receptors shown here come from a woman aged 45-65 years with non-small cell lung cancer.

This clonotype was seen a few times. The junction differs from germline at one of its ends, possibly a read error. The chain joins TRBV5-1 to TRBJ1-5, with D perhaps matching TRBD1 (6 bases). There are 18 residues in the CDR3. CDR1 and CDR2 from the germline V gene are SGHRS and YFSETQ. The CDR3 DNA reads as TGCGTCAGCAGCTTGGAGGGAAACAGGGCTTATAGCAATCAGCCCCAGCATTTT. The encoded protein is CVSSLEGNRAYSNQPQHF.

About this clonotype: The germline gene is not matched at one end of the junction; a read error may be the cause. The V call is TRBV4-2, the J call TRBJ2-1; the D call may be TRBD1 or TRBD2 (6 bases each). Germline CDR1 LGHNA, CDR2 YNFKEQ. CDR3 length equals 17 residues. The chain's CDR3 is CVSSQEGGDGPYNEQFF. As DNA, the CDR3 is TGTGTCAGCAGCCAAGAGGGGGGTGACGGACCCTACAATGAGCAGTTCTTC.

As concerns this clonotype: The conserved final phenylalanine or tryptophan is absent from the CDR3, which likely points to a read error. The gene calls are TRBV11-2 and TRBJ2-3; D gene unclear. The CDR3 contains 13 residues. The germline CDR1 and CDR2 sequences are SGHAT and FQNNGV. The CDR3 nucleotides are TGTACCAGTAGCTTAGATCGGGCAGATACGCAGTATTAT. Protein: CTSSLDRADTQYY.

A remark on this clonotype: Germline is not matched at one junction end, which may reflect a read error. This chain connects TRBV6-2 or TRBV6-3 to TRBJ2-1, with 8 bases identical to TRBD2. Germline CDR1 reads MNHEY; CDR2 reads SVGEGT. This CDR3 region has 14 residues. DNA of the CDR3: TGCGTCAGCAGTTACGGGACTAGTTACAATGAGCAGTTCTTC. It yields the protein CVSSYGTSYNEQFF.

This clonotype was seen at least ten times. The chain carries TRBV6-5 and TRBJ2-7, with 9 bases identical to TRBD2. Trimming took 4 bases from V and 4 from J; bases not matched to a gene: 8. The CDR3 is 15 amino acids. Per the germline V gene, CDR1 is MNHEY and CDR2 is SVGAGI. CDR3 in amino acids: CASSSPTSGLYEQYF. DNA of the CDR3: TGTGCCAGCAGTTCCCCGACTAGCGGCCTTTACGAGCAGTACTTC.

Points on this clonotype: Germline and junction disagree at one end, which may indicate a read error. The J gene is TRBJ1-1, the V gene TRBV11-3; maybe TRBD1 (5 bases). This CDR3 region has 14 residues. CDR1 is SGHNT and CDR2 is YENEEA in the germline V gene. The CDR3, as DNA: TGCGCCAGCAGTCCCGAGAGGGGAAACACTGAAGCTTTCTTT. Translating gives CASSPERGNTEAFF.

Note on this clonotype: A much more abundant neighbour one base away suggests this may be a read error. The chain combines TRBV12-3 or TRBV12-4 with TRBJ1-5; 8 nucleotides agree with TRBD1. The trim removed 6 bases at V and 4 bases at J, leaving 5 bases unmatched. This CDR3 is built from 14 residues. CDR3 loop: CASRRGQENQPQHF. CDR3 nucleotide sequence: TGTGCCAGCAGGCGGGGACAGGAGAATCAGCCCCAGCATTTT.

A remark on this clonotype: The CDR3 does not close with the conserved phenylalanine or tryptophan, likely indicating a read error. V is TRBV28 and J is TRBJ2-2; 8 nucleotides match TRBD2. From germline, CDR1 is MDHEN and CDR2 SYDVKM. V lost 11 bases and J lost 6; bases outside the gene matches: 11. The CDR3 contains 14 residues. This CDR3 reads CADSPTSAAGELFS. The CDR3 DNA reads as TGTGCCGACAGTCCGACTAGCGCGGCCGGGGAGCTGTTTTCT.

This clonotype has only a few counts. Mismatch with germline at one junction end may stem from a read error. This sequence joins TRBV12-3 or TRBV12-4 and TRBJ1-2; tentatively, D is TRBD1 (5 bases). The CDR3 sequence is 15 residues long. The DNA for the CDR3 is TGTGCCAGCAGTCGGACGGGGGGTTCTAACTATGACTACACCTTC. This encodes CASSRTGGSNYDYTF.

Of note for this clonotype: One junction end does not reproduce the germline sequence, and a read error may be involved. The chain is built from TRBV6-4 and TRBJ2-3, with 15 bases lining up with TRBD2. Germline V gives CDR1 MRHNA, CDR2 SNTAGT. The CDR3 totals 16 residues. CDR3 residues: CANSDGLAGGADTQYF. In DNA form, the CDR3 reads TGTGCCAACAGTGACGGACTAGCGGGAGGGGCAGATACGCAGTATTTT.

With respect to this clonotype: A junction boundary mismatches the germline segment, possibly from a read error. The genes are TRBV6-6 and TRBJ2-5; D gene unclear. The germline CDR1 and CDR2 sequences are MNHNY and SVGAGI (reference sequence). The CDR3 is 14 residues long. The DNA of the CDR3 is TGTGCCAGCAGTCTTAGACAAGGGCAAGAGAGCCAGTACTTC. It codes for CASSLRQGQESQYF.

Within the sample, this clonotype is medium-sized. The V and J genes are TRBV10-3 and TRBJ2-2, with D possibly being TRBD1 or TRBD2 (5 bases each). V gave up 5 bases and J gave up 3 bases, with 10 bases separating them. The CDR3 contains 14 residues. Germline CDR1 reads ENHRY; CDR2 reads SYGVKD. The DNA of the CDR3 is TGTGCCATCAGTCGGGACCCCTACACCGGGGAGCTGTTTTTT. Translation gives CAISRDPYTGELFF.

Remarks on this clonotype: Its ends do not fully match the called genes, so a read error is possible. The chain carries TRBV29-1 and TRBJ2-3; possibly TRBD2 for D (5 bases). The CDR3 sequence is 11 residues long. Germline lookup yields CDR1 SQVTM and CDR2 ANQGSEA. CDR3 sequence reads: CSVDITDTQYF. The CDR3 region has the DNA TGTAGCGTTGACATCACAGATACGCAGTATTTT.

CDR3 DNA: TGTGCCAGCAGCATGGCAGGGACAGGTGGGAAAGAGCAGTACTTC. It specifies CASSMAGTGGKEQYF. J is TRBJ2-7 and V is TRBV11-2, with TRBD1 identical over 8 bases. The CDR3 is 15 residues long. Germline V gives CDR1 SGHAT, CDR2 FQNNGV. Trimming removed 5 bases from V and 7 bases from J; junction bases left unmatched: 13.

Note on this clonotype: This likely comes from a read error, as the CDR3 has no conserved phenylalanine or tryptophan at its end. The rearrangement joins TRBV4-2 to TRBJ2-7; the match to TRBD2 covers 14 bases. V lost 0 bases and J lost 3; bases outside the gene matches: 7. The CDR3 runs 18 residues. CDR1 is LGHNA, CDR2 YNFKEQ, per germline. The CDR3 region is CASSQEGLAGGVRYEQYL. The CDR3 DNA reads as TGTGCCAGCAGCCAAGAAGGACTAGCGGGAGGAGTCCGCTACGAGCAGTACCTC.

This clonotype was found once. This may be a read error: a much more frequent sequence differs by one nucleotide. The chain links TRBV24-1 to TRBJ2-1; 8 positions match TRBD2. The junction had 6 bases not matched to a gene; V was cut back by 3 bases and J by 0 bases. Germline CDR1 reads KGHDR; CDR2 reads SFDVKD. This CDR3 comprises 17 residues. CDR3 amino acids: CATSDGAGLGSYNEQFF. CDR3 DNA sequence: TGTGCCACCAGTGATGGAGCGGGACTAGGCTCCTACAATGAGCAGTTCTTC.

This clonotype was detected a few times. V usage is TRBV6-5 and J usage is TRBJ2-1; TRBD2 matches 7 bases. V dropped 6 bases and J dropped 8; count of bases not matched to a gene: 10. The CDR3 has 14 amino acids. Germline V gene data show CDR1 as MNHEY and CDR2 as SVGAGI. CDR3 DNA sequence: TGTGCCAGCAGAGGGGACTACACTTACTATGAGCAGTTCTTC. Translating gives CASRGDYTYYEQFF.

Points on this clonotype: Germline and junction disagree at one end, which may indicate a read error. The chain uses TRBV6-1 and TRBJ2-7, with D possibly being TRBD2 (6 bases). Germline V lookup: CDR1 MNHNS, CDR2 SASEGT. The CDR3 extends over 17 amino acids. CDR3 residues: CVSSEASGSMLGGEQYF. The DNA for the CDR3 is TGTGTCAGCAGTGAAGCCAGCGGAAGTATGTTGGGGGGCGAGCAGTACTTC.

As for this clonotype: This may stem from a read error, because a much larger clone lies one nucleotide away. The V gene is TRBV5-6, the J gene TRBJ2-1, with 7 bases that match TRBD2. CDR1 is SGHDT, CDR2 YYEEEE, per germline. Trimming cost V 0 bases and J 3 bases; bases outside gene matches: 6. The CDR3 contains 16 residues. This chain's CDR3 is CASSLGTRSFYNEQFF. The CDR3 coding sequence is TGTGCCAGCAGCTTGGGGACTAGGAGCTTCTACAATGAGCAGTTCTTC.

The chain uses TRBV11-1 and TRBJ2-3, with D unclear. The CDR3 runs 14 residues. V shed 9 bases and J shed 5 bases, with 18 bases lying between them. CDR1 and CDR2 from the germline V gene are SGHAT and FQDESV (reference sequence). The CDR3 here is CARSARLRRDTQYF. The CDR3 nucleotides read TGTGCCAGGAGTGCGCGACTCCGCAGAGATACGCAGTATTTT.

Notes on this clonotype: At one boundary the junction diverges from the germline segment, which might be a read error. The V and J genes are TRBV10-2 and TRBJ2-3; D gene ambiguous. The DNA end lines up better with TRBJ1-5; the J call may be wrong. The germline V gene has CDR1 WSHSY and CDR2 SAAADI. CDR3 length: 14 amino acids. This CDR3 is CTSTPDNWLGTQHF. CDR3 nucleotide sequence: TGCACCAGCACCCCAGACAACTGGCTGGGTACGCAGCATTTT.

Notes on this clonotype: Since no conserved phenylalanine or tryptophan closes the CDR3, a read error is the likely cause. J is TRBJ2-5 and V is TRBV4-1, with 9 positions matching TRBD1. CDR1 MGHRA and CDR2 YSYEKL come from the germline V gene. V was pared by 2 bases and J by 5 bases, with 6 bases of the junction left unmatched. The CDR3 covers 15 residues. DNA of the CDR3: TGCGCCAGCAGCCAACCGGGACAGGGCAACGAGACCCAGTACATC. It specifies CASSQPGQGNETQYI.

The rearrangement links TRBV5-1 to TRBJ1-1, with 7 bases identical to TRBD1. The V gene's germline CDR1 is SGHRS and CDR2 YFSETQ. The CDR3 runs to 14 residues. The junction had 16 bases not matched to a gene; V was cut back by 3 bases and J by 14 bases. The CDR3 nucleotides are TGCGCCAGCAGCTCACAGACAGGGAATACTGAAACGTTCTTT. Amino acids: CASSSQTGNTETFF.

V gene TRBV10-3 combines with J gene TRBJ1-5; no clear D gene. Germline values: CDR1 ENHRY, CDR2 SYGVKD. This CDR3 contains 12 residues. The CDR3 nucleotides are TGTGTCTTCAGTGAGATGAATCAGCCCCAGCATTTT. Protein product: CVFSEMNQPQHF.

The J gene is TRBJ2-7, the V gene TRBV6-1; unclear D gene. Germline CDR1 is MNHNS and CDR2 is SASEGT. This CDR3 region has 14 residues. In nucleotides, the CDR3 is TGTGACTGCAGTGAGGATGTGAGATCCTACGAGCAGTACTTC. Translation gives CDCSEDVRSYEQYF.

About this clonotype: Relative to the germline gene, one junction end is altered; a read error may explain this. The chain combines TRBV11-2 with TRBJ2-1; D gene uncertain. The length of the CDR3 is 15 residues. Germline values: CDR1 SGHAT, CDR2 FQNNGV. The CDR3 sequence: CASISLVGSYYEQFF. CDR3 nucleotides: TGTGCCAGCATCTCTTTGGTGGGATCCTACTATGAGCAGTTCTTC.

A remark on this clonotype: A junction end diverges from the germline sequence, so it may reflect a read error. V is TRBV28 and J is TRBJ2-7, with a possible D match to TRBD2 (5 bases). This CDR3 region has 14 residues. Germline CDR1 is MDHEN and CDR2 is SYDVKM. CDR3 residues: CASSFGRGMDEQYF. The CDR3 DNA reads as TGTGCCAGCAGTTTCGGTCGGGGTATGGACGAGCAATACTTC.

Details on this clonotype: The junction departs from the called germline gene at one end, perhaps through a read error. CDR3 nucleotides: TGCAACGTTGAAGAGTCAAAGGGACCCCGCCGAAAAGATATGCAGTATTTT. This codes for CNVEESKGPRRKDMQYF. The chain employs TRBV29-1 and TRBJ2-3, with D perhaps TRBD1 or TRBD2 (5 bases each). CDR1 is SQVTM and CDR2 is ANQGSEA in the germline V gene. The CDR3 is made up of 17 amino acids.

This clonotype appeared many times. The chain is built from TRBV2 and TRBJ2-3, with TRBD2 identical over 13 bases. The CDR3 runs to 16 residues. The junction had 4 bases not matched to a gene; V was cut back by 4 bases and J by 3 bases. CDR1 SNHLY and CDR2 FYNNEI come from the germline V gene. The CDR3 protein is CASSGTSGSPTDTQYF. CDR3 coding DNA: TGTGCCAGCAGTGGGACTAGCGGGAGTCCGACAGATACGCAGTATTTT.

Details on this clonotype: A junction end diverges from the germline sequence, so it may reflect a read error. The chain combines TRBV4-2 with TRBJ1-2, with unresolved D. This CDR3 region has 12 residues. In germline, CDR1 is LGHNA, CDR2 YNFKEQ. CDR3 protein: CACSHQRYGYTF. As DNA, the CDR3 is TGTGCCTGCAGCCATCAGCGCTATGGCTATACCTTC.

The V and J genes are TRBV11-2 and TRBJ1-2; 7 nucleotides agree with TRBD1. Germline V lookup: CDR1 SGHAT, CDR2 FQNNGV. The CDR3 is 15 amino acids. The CDR3 nucleotides are TGTCCCAACAGCTTAGGTCAGGGGGTGGACTATGGCTACACCTTC. Translated, it gives CPNSLGQGVDYGYTF.

Remarks on this clonotype: A clone one base away is much larger, so this may be a read error. The chain recombines TRBV2 with TRBJ2-1; D unclear. The CDR3 covers 16 residues. Germline CDR1 reads SNHLY; CDR2 reads FYNNEI. CDR3 DNA sequence: TGTGCCAACAGTGAAGCCGAACCGAGCTCCTACAATGAGCAGTTCTTC. Translating gives CANSEAEPSSYNEQFF.